The T cell receptor beta chain described here comes from a study of spatial heterogeneity in lung cancer (dated by TCRdb to about 2019). With regard to the full study: Donors were around 71 patients with early-stage, untreated non-small cell lung cancer from the lung TRACERx cohort. The study linked features of the TCR repertoire to counts of nonsynonymous mutations, which were determined by whole-exome sequencing of tumor tissue. More beta-chain than alpha-chain transcripts were consistently detected, likely reflecting higher beta-chain transcript abundance. In the raw uncorrected reads, each unique combination of TCR and UMI appeared on average more than ten times. In non-small cell lung cancer, the study made a quantitative comparison of TCR alpha and beta repertoires among multiple tumor regions, matched nontumor lung and blood. Follow-up PBMC samples were sequenced whenever the samples were available, and the median time to follow-up was about 2 years after resection. At surgery, hundreds of tumor regions, approximately 64 matched nontumor lung samples and fewer than 60 PBMC samples were TCR-sequenced for both alpha and beta chains.

With respect to this clonotype: Its antigen is unknown. It has no much larger one-base neighbor in the sample; base qualities were not kept.

The sample's time point label is to be understood as: blood at routine non-recurrence follow-up after resection. TCR sequencing used whole RNA extracted from tumor and nontumor lung tissue, or from cryopreserved PBMC samples, without cell sorting. Only patients for whom sufficient RNA was available from at least two tumor regions were selected for TCR sequencing. Library preparation was by 5' RACE. The run used a NextSeq 500. The TCR library protocol attached a unique molecular identifier to each TCR cDNA molecule to allow correction of PCR and sequencing errors. Concerning the study's data processing: TCR identification, UMI-based error correction and CDR3 extraction were performed with Decombinator tools. Expanded TCRs were defined as those above a frequency of 2 per 1,000, corresponding to the top 1% of the tumor frequency distribution. Renyi diversity was calculated using the R vegan package after each repertoire was subsampled 100 times to 5,000 TCRs. CDR3 similarity networks were constructed using string-kernel similarity of amino acid triplets, with links drawn between CDR3s whose pairwise similarity was above 0.82. The public reads were run again by TCRdb, first through fastp at Q25 and then through MiXCR, and only productive beta chains were kept. Rows with one shared CDR3 protein collapse into an entry with the most common genes and DNA. The V and J calls come from TCRdb's annotation, not from the publication. The sample includes around 29,000 distinct CDR3 sequences, with about 10% observed a single time. Of the sample, 28% is held by the ten largest clones.

The paper's findings and limits, for the study overall: Ubiquitous expanded tumor TCRs were found in blood more often at tumor resection than at routine follow-up. Additional single-cell paired TCR alpha and beta sequencing was considered necessary to confirm, at a functional level, the hypothesis that regional TCRs recognize regional mutations. Comparisons of baseline and follow-up blood repertoires included only 14 patients.

The CDR3 runs 12 amino acids, cysteine and phenylalanine included. The CDR3 DNA has 36 bases and is translated from base 1. Looking up the germline V gene (reference sequence) yields CDR1 DFQATT and CDR2 SNEGSKA. A distance of 11 bases separates the germline ends of V and J, which lose 0 bases and 8 bases respectively. Sequencing was performed on PBMCs, taken at follow-up. The receptor's source is a female donor with early-stage non-small cell lung cancer. The sequence joins TRBV20-1 to TRBJ2-7, with no confident D gene call. CDR3 loop: CSAREPPGQQYF. The DNA sequence is TGCAGTGCTAGAGAGCCGCCTGGACAGCAGTACTTC.